In this sample, the clone carrying this T cell receptor beta chain turned up a few times. Its cognate antigen is unknown. This specimen belongs to a study of shared clonotypes between healthy human individuals. Free of recent acute infections or vaccinations, the donors were healthy HIV-negative adults. Combination of CD45RO+ cells with CCR7-negative CD45RA+ TemRA cells was used for CD8 memory. Germline V CDR1 and CDR2: LNHNV, YYDKDF (reference sequence). This CDR3 comprises 13 residues. Trimming took off 0 bases at V and 0 bases at J, with 3 bases between the two ends. Broader study findings: Sampling was confined to blood; repertoires within tissues likely differ. The naive CD4 repertoires of several donors were compared, and around 5% of clonotypes were shared.

Measured with immunoSEQ multiplex PCR; TCRdb has only the in-frame clones, and not every one. In the table there are more than 90,000 clones, roughly two thirds of which are singletons. Sequences were obtained from memory CD8+ T cells sorted from blood. The subset is: CD45RO+ cells pooled with CCR7-negative TemRA cells. The genes are TRBV15 and TRBJ2-7; no definite D call. The source is a man in his thirties or forties in good health. Here the CDR3 reads CATSRDSSYEQYF. In DNA, the CDR3 is TGTGCCACCAGCAGAGACAGCTCCTACGAGCAGTACTTC.